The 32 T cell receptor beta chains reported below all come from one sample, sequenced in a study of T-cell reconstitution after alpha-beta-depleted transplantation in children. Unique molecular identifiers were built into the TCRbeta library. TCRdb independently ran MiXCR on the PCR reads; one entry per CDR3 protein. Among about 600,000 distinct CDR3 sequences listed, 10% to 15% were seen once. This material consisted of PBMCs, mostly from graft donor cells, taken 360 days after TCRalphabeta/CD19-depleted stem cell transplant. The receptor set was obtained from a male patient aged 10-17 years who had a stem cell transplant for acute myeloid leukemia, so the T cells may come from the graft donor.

DNA of the CDR3: TGCAGTGACGAAGACGTTAAAGGTTTTCGAGATACGCAGTATTTT. This gives the protein CSDEDVKGFRDTQYF. This sequence joins TRBV20-1 and TRBJ2-3; no clear D. The CDR3 is 15 amino acids. V shed 7 bases and J shed 5 bases, with 22 bases lying between them. Germline CDR1 DFQATT, CDR2 SNEGSKA (reference sequence).

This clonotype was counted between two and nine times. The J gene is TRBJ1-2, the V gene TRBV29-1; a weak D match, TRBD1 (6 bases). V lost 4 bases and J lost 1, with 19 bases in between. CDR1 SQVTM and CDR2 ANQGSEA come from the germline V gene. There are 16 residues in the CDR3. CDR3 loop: CSVGMGASLLNYGYTF. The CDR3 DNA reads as TGCAGCGTTGGGATGGGGGCTTCCTTACTTAACTATGGCTACACCTTC.

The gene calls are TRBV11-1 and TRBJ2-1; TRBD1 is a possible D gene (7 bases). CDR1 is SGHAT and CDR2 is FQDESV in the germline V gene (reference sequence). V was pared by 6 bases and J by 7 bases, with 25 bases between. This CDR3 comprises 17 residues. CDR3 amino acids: CASRHGQGDFYLNEQFF. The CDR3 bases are TGTGCCAGCAGACATGGTCAGGGGGACTTTTATCTGAATGAGCAGTTCTTC.

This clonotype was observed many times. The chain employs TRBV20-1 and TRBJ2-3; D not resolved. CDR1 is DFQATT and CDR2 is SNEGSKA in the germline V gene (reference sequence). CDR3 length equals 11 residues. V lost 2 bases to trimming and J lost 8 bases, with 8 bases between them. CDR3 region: CSARSLGTQYF. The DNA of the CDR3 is TGCAGTGCTAGAAGTCTAGGTACGCAGTATTTT.

For the CDR3, the DNA is TGTGCCAGCAGTCCCCGGCCCCCCGGGACTTGGCTATCCTACGAGCAGTACTTC. The encoded protein is CASSPRPPGTWLSYEQYF. The chain links TRBV28 to TRBJ2-7, with D tentatively TRBD2 (6 bases). V was trimmed by 5 bases and J by 1 base, leaving 24 bases between them. Germline V gene sequence: CDR1 MDHEN, CDR2 SYDVKM. This CDR3 has 18 amino acids.

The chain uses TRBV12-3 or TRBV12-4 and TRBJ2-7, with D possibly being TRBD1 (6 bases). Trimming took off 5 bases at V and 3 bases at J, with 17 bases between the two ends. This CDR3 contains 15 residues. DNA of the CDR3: TGTGCCAGCAGTCATCTTTTGGGGGCGGGCTACGAGCAGTACTTC. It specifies CASSHLLGAGYEQYF.

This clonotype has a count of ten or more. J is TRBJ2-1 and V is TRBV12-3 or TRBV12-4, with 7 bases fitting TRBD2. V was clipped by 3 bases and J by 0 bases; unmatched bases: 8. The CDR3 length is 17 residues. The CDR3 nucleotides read TGTGCCAGCAGTTTCTATTCGGGCGGGAGCTCCTACAATGAGCAGTTCTTC. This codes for CASSFYSGGSSYNEQFF.

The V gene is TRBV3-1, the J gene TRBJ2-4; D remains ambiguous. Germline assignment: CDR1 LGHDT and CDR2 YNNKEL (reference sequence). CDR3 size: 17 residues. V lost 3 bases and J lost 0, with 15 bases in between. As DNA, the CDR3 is TGTGCCAGCAGCCATGGCGCCGGACGCCTAGCCAAAAACATTCAGTACTTC. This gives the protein CASSHGAGRLAKNIQYF.

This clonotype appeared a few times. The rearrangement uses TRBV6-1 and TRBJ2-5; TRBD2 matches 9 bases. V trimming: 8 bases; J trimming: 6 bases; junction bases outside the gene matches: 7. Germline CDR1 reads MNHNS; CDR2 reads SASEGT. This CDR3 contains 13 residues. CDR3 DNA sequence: TGTGCCAGCGGGGCTAGCGGGGAGCAGACCCAGTACTTC. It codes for CASGASGEQTQYF.

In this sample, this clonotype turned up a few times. CDR3 region: CASSEERTSQETQYF. As DNA, the CDR3 is TGTGCCAGTTCCGAGGAGCGGACCAGCCAAGAGACCCAGTACTTC. The chain links TRBV2 to TRBJ2-5; D perhaps matches TRBD2 (5 bases). Between the trimmed V and J ends, which lost 9 bases and 1 base, there was a span of 18 bases. Germline CDR1 SNHLY, CDR2 FYNNEI. The CDR3 totals 15 residues.

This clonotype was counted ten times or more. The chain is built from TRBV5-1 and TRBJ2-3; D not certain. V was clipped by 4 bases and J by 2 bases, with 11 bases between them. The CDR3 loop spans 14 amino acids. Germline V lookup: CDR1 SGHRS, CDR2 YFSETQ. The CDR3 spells CASSAGLPTDTQYF. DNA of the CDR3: TGCGCCAGCAGCGCCGGGCTTCCCACAGATACGCAGTATTTT.

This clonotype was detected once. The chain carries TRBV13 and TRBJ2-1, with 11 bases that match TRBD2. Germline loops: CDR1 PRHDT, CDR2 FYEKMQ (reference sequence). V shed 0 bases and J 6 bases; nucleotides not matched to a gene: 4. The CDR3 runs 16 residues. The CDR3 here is CASSLGLAGVTNEQFF. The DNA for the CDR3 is TGTGCCAGCAGCTTAGGACTAGCGGGAGTCACCAATGAGCAGTTCTTC.

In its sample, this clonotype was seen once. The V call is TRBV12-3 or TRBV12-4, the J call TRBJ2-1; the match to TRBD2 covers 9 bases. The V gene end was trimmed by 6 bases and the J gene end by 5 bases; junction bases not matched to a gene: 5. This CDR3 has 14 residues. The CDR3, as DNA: TGTGCCAGCAGGAGTAGCGGGAGAGACAATGAGCAGTTCTTC. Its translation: CASRSSGRDNEQFF.

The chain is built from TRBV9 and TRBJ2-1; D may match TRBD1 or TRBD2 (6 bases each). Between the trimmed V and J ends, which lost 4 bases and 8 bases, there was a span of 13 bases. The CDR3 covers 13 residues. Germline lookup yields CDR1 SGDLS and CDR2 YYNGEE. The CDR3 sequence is CASSPDSGHEQFF. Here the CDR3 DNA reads TGTGCCAGCAGCCCGGACAGCGGGCATGAGCAGTTCTTC.

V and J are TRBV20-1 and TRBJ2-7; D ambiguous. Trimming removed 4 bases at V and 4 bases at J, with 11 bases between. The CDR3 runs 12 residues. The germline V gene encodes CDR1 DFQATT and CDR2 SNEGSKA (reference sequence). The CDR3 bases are TGCAGTGCTACAGGAGACACGTACGAGCAGTACTTC. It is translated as CSATGDTYEQYF.

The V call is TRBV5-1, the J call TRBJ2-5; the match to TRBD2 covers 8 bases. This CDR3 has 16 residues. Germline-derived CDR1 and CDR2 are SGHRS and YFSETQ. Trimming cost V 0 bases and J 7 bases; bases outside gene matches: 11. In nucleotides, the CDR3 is TGCGCCAGCAGCTTGGTCAGCGGGAGCCCCCAGGGGACCCAGTACTTC. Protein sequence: CASSLVSGSPQGTQYF.

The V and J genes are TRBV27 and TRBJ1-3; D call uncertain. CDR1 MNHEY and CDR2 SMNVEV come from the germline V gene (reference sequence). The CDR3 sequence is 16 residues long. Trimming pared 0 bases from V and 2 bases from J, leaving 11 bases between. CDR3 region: CASSLSARPTGNTIYF. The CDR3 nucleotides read TGTGCCAGCAGTTTATCGGCAAGGCCGACTGGAAACACCATATATTTT.

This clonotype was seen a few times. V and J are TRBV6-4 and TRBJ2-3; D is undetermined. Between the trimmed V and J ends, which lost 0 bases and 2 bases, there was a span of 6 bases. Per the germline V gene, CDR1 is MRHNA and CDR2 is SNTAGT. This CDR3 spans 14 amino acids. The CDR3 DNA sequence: TGTGCCAGCAGTGACTCTTCCTTCACAGATACGCAGTATTTT. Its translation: CASSDSSFTDTQYF.

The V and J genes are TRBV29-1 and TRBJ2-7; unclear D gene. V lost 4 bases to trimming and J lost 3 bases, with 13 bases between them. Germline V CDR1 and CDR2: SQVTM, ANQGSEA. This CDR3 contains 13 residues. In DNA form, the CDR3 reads TGCAGCGTTGGTCCGGGTGTGAGCTACGAGCAGTACTTC. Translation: CSVGPGVSYEQYF.

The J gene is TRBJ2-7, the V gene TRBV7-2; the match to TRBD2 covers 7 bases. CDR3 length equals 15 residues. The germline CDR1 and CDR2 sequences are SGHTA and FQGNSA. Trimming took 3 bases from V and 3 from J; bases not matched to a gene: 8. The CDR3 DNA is TGTGCCAGCAGCTTGTGGAGGCTAGCGGACTACGAGCAGTACTTC. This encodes CASSLWRLADYEQYF.

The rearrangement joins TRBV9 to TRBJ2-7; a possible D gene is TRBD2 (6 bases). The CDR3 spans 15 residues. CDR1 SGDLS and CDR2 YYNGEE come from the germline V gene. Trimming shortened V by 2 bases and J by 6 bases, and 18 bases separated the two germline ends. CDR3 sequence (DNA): TGTGCCAGCAGCGTTACCGGGACTCCGGGATTCGAGCAGTACTTC. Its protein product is CASSVTGTPGFEQYF.

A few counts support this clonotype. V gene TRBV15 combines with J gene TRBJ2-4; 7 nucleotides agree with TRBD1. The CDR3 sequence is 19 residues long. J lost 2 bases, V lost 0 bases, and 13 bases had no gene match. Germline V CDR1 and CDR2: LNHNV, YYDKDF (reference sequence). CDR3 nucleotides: TGTGCCACCAGCAGAGATGGAAAGGGGGCTACGTTAACCAAAAACATTCAGTACTTC. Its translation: CATSRDGKGATLTKNIQYF. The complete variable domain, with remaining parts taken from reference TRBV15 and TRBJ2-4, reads DAMVIQNPRYQVTQFGKPVTLSCSQTLNHNVMYWYQQKSSQAPKLLFHYYDKDFNNEADTPDNFQSRRPNTSFCFLDIRSPGLGDTAMYLCATSRDGKGATLTKNIQYFGAGTRLSVL.

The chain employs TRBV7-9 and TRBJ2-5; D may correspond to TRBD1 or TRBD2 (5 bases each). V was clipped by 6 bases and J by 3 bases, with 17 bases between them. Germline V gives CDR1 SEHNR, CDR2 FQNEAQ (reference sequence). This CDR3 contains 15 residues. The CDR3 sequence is CASRGLRDGKETQYF. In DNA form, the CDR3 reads TGTGCCAGCAGGGGCCTCCGGGACGGAAAAGAGACCCAGTACTTC.

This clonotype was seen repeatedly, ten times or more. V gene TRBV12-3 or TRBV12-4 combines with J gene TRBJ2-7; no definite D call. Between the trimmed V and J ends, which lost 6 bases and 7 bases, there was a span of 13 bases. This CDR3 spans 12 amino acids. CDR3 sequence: CASSLSLGEQYF. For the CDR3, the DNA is TGTGCCAGCAGCCTGTCCTTGGGGGAGCAGTACTTC.

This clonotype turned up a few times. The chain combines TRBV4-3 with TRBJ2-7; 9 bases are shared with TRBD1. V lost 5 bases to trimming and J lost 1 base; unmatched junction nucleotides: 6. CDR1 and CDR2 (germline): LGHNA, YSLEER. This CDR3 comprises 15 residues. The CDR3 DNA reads TGCGCCAGCAGCGACGCCGGGACAGGGTCCTACGAGCAGTACTTC. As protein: CASSDAGTGSYEQYF.

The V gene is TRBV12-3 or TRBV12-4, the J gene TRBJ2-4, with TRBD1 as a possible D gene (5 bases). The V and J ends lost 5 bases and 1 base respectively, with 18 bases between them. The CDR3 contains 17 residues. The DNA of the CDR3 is TGTGCCAGCAGTCCTGAAGGGGAAGGGTTGGCCAAAAACATTCAGTACTTC. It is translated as CASSPEGEGLAKNIQYF.

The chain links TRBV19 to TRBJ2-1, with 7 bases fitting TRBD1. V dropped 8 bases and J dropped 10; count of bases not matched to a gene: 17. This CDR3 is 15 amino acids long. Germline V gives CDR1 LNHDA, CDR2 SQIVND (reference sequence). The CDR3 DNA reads TGTGCCAGTGCTAAACCGGGACAGTCTTCCCGGGAGCAGTTCTTC. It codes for CASAKPGQSSREQFF.

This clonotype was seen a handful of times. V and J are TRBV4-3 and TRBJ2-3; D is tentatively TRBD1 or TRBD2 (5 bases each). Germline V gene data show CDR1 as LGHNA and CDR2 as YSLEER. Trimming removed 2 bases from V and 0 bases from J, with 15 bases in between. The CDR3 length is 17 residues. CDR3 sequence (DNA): TGCGCCAGCAGCCAACTCTTCGGGGACGGAAGCACAGATACGCAGTATTTT. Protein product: CASSQLFGDGSTDTQYF.

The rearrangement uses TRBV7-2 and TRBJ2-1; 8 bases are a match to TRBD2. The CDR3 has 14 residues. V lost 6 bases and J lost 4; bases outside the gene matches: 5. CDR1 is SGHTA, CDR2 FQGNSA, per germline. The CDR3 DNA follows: TGTGCCAGCAGAATAATAGCGGGGTACAATGAGCAGTTCTTC. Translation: CASRIIAGYNEQFF.

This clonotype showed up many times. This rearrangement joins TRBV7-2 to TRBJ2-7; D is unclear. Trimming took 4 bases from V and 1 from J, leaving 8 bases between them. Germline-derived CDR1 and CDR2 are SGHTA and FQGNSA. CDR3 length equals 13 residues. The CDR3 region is CASSYSLSYEQYF. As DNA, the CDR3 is TGTGCCAGCAGCTACAGCTTATCCTACGAGCAGTACTTC.

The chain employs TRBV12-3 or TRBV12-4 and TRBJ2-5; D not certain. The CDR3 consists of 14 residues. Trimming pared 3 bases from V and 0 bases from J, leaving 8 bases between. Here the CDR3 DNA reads TGTGCCAGCAGTTTTTCCAGGTACCAAGAGACCCAGTACTTC. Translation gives CASSFSRYQETQYF.

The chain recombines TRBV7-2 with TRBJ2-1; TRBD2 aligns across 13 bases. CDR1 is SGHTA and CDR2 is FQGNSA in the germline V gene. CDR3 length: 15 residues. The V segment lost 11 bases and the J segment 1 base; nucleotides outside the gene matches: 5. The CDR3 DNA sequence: TGTGCCGGGGGACTAGCGGGAAGGTCCTACAATGAGCAGTTCTTC. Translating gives CAGGLAGRSYNEQFF.